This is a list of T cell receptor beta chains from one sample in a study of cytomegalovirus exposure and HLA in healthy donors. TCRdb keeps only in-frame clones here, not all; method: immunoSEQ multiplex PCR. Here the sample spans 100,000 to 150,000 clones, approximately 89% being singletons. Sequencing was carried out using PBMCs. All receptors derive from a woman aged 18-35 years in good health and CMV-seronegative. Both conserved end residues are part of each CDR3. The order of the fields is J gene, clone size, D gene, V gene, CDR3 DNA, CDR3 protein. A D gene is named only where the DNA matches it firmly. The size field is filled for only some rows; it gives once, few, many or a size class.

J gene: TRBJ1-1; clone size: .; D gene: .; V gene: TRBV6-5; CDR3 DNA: TGTGCCAGCAGTTCGAGGGGGTCGAACACTGAAGCTTTCTTT; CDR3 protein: CASSSRGSNTEAFF
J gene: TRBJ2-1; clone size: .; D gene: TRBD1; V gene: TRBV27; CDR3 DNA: TGTGCCAGCATCGTGTACAGGGGCGTAGCCCATCATGAGCAGTTCTTC; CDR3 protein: CASIVYRGVAHHEQFF
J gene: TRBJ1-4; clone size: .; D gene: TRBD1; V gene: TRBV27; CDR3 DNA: TGTGCCAGCAGTCCCTTGGACAGGGTGGATGCAACTAATGAAAAACTGTTTTTT; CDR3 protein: CASSPLDRVDATNEKLFF
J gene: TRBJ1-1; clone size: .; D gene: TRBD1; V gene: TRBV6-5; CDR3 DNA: TGTGCCAGCAGCCGCAGACAGGGACTGCAAGCTTTCTTT; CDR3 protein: CASSRRQGLQAFF
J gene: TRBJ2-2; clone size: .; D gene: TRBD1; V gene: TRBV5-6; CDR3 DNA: TGTGCCAGCAGCTTTAGAGGGGACAGCCTTTTCCACGGGGAGCTGTTTTTT; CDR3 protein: CASSFRGDSLFHGELFF
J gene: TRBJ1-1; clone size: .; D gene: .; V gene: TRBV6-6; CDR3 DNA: TGTGCCAGCAGTTACACGAAGGGGACTGAAGCTTTCTTT; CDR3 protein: CASSYTKGTEAFF
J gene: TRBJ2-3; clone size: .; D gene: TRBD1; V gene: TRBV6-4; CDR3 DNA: TGTGCCAGCAGTGCCGAGGACAGGGGGTTTGCAGATACGCAGTATTTT; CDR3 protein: CASSAEDRGFADTQYF
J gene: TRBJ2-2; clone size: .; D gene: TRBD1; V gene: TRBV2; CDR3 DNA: TGTGCCAGCAGTGGTAGGGGGCTTAACGGGGAGCTGTTTTTT; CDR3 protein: CASSGRGLNGELFF
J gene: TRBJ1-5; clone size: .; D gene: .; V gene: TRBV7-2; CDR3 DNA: TGTGCCAGCAGCTTAGATGGGAAATACAGGGTCGGTCAGCCCCAGCATTTT; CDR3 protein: CASSLDGKYRVGQPQHF
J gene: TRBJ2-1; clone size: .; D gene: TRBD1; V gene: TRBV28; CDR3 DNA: TGTGCCAGCACCCCGACCGGGACAGCCTCCTACAATGAGCAGTTCTTC; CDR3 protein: CASTPTGTASYNEQFF
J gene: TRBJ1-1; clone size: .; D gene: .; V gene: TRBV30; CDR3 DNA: TGTGCCTGGAGTACAGGGTATCTGGACACTGAAGCTTTCTTT; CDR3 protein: CAWSTGYLDTEAFF
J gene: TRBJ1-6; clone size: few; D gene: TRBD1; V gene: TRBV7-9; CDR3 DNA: TGTGCCAGCAGCCGAAGGGGACAGGGAAATTCACCCCTCCACTTT; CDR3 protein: CASSRRGQGNSPLHF
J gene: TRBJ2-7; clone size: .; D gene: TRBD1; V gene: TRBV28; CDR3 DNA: TGTGCCAGCATGGGACAGGGGCCCGAGCAGTACTTC; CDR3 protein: CASMGQGPEQYF
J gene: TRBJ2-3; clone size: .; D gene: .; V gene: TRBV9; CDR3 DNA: TGTGCCAGCAGCGAGGAGGAGGATTATACGCAGTATTTT; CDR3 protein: CASSEEEDYTQYF
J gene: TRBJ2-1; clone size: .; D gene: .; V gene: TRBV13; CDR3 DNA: TGTGCCAGCAGCCCCAACCTGTGGGGGCTGACCTCCTACAATGAGCAGTTCTTC; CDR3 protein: CASSPNLWGLTSYNEQFF
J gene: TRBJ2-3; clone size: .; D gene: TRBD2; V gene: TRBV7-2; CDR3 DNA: TGTGCCAGCAGCAAGCAGTTGATAGCGGGAGGGCCGAGCACAGATACGCAGTATTTT; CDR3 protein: CASSKQLIAGGPSTDTQYF
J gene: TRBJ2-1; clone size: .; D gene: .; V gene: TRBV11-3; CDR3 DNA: TGTGCCAGCAGCTTAGCTTCAGGGGACAATGAGCAGTTCTTC; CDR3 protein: CASSLASGDNEQFF
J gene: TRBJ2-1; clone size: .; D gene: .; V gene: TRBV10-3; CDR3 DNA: TGTGCCATCAGTGAGTCTCCAATCGAGCGGAGATCCTCCTACAATGAGCAGTTCTTC; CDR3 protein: CAISESPIERRSSYNEQFF
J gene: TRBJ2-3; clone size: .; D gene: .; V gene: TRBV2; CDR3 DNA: TGTGCCAGCAGCCACAGGGAATTCACAGATACGCAGTATTTT; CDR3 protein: CASSHREFTDTQYF
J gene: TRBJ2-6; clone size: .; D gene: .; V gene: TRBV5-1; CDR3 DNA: TGCGCCAGCAGCTTGATGGGGGGGCCCAGCTCTGGGGCCAACGTCCTGACTTTC; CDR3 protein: CASSLMGGPSSGANVLTF
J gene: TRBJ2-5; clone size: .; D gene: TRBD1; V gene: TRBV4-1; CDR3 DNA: TGCGCCAGCAGCCAAGAGACTGGAACAGGGGTCCAAGAGACCCAGTACTTC; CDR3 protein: CASSQETGTGVQETQYF
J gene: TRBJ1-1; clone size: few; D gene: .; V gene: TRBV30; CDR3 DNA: TGTGCCTGGATCCATTCACAGAAGCATTTAGAAGCTTTCTTT; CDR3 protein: CAWIHSQKHLEAFF
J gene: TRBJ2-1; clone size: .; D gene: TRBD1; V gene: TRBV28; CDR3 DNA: TGTGCCAGCAGTTTATCTAGGACAGGGGGCGCCTACAATGAGCAGTTCTTC; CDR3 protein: CASSLSRTGGAYNEQFF
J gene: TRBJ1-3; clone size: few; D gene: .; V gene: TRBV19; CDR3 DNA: TGTGCCAGTAGTTCTCAAAACAGGGAGAAGACTGGAAACACCATATATTTT; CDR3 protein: CASSSQNREKTGNTIYF
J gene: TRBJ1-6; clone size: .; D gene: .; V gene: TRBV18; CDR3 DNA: TGTGCCAGCACTTCACGGGCCGGAGGTTCCTATAATTCACCCCTCCACTTT; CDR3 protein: CASTSRAGGSYNSPLHF
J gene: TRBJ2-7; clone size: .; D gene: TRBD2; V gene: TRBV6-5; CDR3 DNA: TGTGCCAGCAGTTTGGGGACTAGCGGGAGCCACGAGCAGTACTTC; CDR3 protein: CASSLGTSGSHEQYF
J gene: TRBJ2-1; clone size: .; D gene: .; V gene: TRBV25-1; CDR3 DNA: TGTGCCAGCAGTGAATCTAATGAGCAGTTCTTC; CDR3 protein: CASSESNEQFF
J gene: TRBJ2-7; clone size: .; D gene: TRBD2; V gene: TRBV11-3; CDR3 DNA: TGTGCCAGCAGCTTAGCGGGGACTACGGGGTACGAGCAGTACTTC; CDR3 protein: CASSLAGTTGYEQYF
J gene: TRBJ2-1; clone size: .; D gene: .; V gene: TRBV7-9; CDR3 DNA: TGTGCCAGCAGCTTAGTTCAGTATCAGTTCTTC; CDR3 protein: CASSLVQYQFF
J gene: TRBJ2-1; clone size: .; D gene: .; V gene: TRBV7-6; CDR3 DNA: TGTGCCAGCAGCTTGGAAACTAGAGACAATGAGCAGTTCTTC; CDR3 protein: CASSLETRDNEQFF
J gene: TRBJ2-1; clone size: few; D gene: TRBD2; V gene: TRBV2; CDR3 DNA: TGTGCCAGCAGTGAAGTGGGGGGGTCATACAATGAGCAGTTCTTC; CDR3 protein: CASSEVGGSYNEQFF
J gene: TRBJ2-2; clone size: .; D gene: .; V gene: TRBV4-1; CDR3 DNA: TGCGCCAGCAGGGAGACCTATACCGGGGAGCTGTTTTTT; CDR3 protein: CASRETYTGELFF
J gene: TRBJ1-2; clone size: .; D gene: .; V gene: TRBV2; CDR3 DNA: TGTGCCAGCAAAGAACAGCCTAACTATGGCTACACCTTC; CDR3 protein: CASKEQPNYGYTF
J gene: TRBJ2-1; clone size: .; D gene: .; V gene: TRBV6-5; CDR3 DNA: TGTGCCAGCAGTACTTACAATGAGCAGTTCTTC; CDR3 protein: CASSTYNEQFF
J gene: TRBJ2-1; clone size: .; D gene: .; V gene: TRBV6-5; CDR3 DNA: TGTGCCAGCAGTTACCGGGTTTCCTACAATGAGCAGTTCTTC; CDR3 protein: CASSYRVSYNEQFF
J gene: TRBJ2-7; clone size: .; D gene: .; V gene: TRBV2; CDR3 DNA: TGTGCCAGCAGCCTCGAAGGGGGGGCCCCCCACGAGCAGTACTTC; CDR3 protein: CASSLEGGAPHEQYF
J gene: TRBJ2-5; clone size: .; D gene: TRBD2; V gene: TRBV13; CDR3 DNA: TGTGCCAGCAGCCCCGGACTAGCCCAAGAGACCCAGTACTTC; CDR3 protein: CASSPGLAQETQYF
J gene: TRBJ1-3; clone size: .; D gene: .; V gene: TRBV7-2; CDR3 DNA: TGTGCCAGCAGCTTAAGTATGCCTAGCTCTGGAAACACCATATATTTT; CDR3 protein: CASSLSMPSSGNTIYF
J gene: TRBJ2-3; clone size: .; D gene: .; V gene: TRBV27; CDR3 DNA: TGTGCCAGCGGTAACCTCTACAGGACAAGCACAGATACGCAGTATTTT; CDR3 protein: CASGNLYRTSTDTQYF
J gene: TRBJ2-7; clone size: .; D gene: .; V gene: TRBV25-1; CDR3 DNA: TGTGCCAGCAGTGAGGCCGGGGTGTACGAGCAGTACTTC; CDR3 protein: CASSEAGVYEQYF
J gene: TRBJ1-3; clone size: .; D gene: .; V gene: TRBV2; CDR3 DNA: TGTGCCAGGACAACGGGAAACTCTGGAAACACCATATATTTT; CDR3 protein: CARTTGNSGNTIYF
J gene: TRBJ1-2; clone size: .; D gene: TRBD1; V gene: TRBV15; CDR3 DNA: TGTGCCACCAGCAGAGCAAACGTAAAGGGGGCGGGCTATGGCTACACCTTC; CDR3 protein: CATSRANVKGAGYGYTF
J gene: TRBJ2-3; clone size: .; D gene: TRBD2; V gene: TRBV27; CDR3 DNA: TGTGCCAGCAGTCTCCAAACTAGCGGGGTACAAGCTACGCAGTATTTT; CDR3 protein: CASSLQTSGVQATQYF
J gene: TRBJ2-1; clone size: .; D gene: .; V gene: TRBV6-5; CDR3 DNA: TGTGCCAGCGGGGATCGGGGGAGTGAGCAGTTCTTC; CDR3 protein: CASGDRGSEQFF
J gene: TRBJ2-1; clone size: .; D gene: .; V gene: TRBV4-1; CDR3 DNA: TGCGCCAGCAGCCAAGATCAAGGAGAGGGTTTCAATGAGCAGTTCTTC; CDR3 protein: CASSQDQGEGFNEQFF
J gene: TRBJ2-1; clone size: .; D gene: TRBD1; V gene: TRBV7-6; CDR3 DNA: TGTGCCAGCAGCTTAACCGGACAGGCACCATACAATGAGCAGTTCTTC; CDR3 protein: CASSLTGQAPYNEQFF
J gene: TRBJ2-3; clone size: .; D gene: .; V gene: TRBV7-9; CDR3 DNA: TGTGCCAGCAGTCGACAGGACACAGATACGCAGTATTTT; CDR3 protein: CASSRQDTDTQYF
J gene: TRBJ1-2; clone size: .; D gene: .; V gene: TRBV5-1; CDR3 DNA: TGCGCCAGCAGCCTCCAGGGGCCTGGTGGCTACACCTTC; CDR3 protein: CASSLQGPGGYTF
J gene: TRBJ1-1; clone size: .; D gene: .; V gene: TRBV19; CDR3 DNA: TGTGCCAGTAGTATTTTCCCAGGGGAAGCTTTCTTT; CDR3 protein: CASSIFPGEAFF
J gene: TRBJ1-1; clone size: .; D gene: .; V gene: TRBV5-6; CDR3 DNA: TGTGCCAGCAGGGACCTCACGGGGGTGACTGAAGCTTTCTTT; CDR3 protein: CASRDLTGVTEAFF
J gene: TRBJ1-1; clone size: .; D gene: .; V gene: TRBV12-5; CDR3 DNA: TGTGCTAGTGGTTTCGGTCGGGGCACTGAAGCTTTCTTT; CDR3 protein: CASGFGRGTEAFF
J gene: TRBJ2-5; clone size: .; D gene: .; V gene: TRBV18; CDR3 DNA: TGTGCCAGCTCACCGGACATCCCAGAGACCCAGTACTTC; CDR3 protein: CASSPDIPETQYF
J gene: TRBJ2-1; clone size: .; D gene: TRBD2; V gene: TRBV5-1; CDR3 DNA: TGCGCCAGCAGCTCGGGGACTAGCGGGCTTTACAATGAGCAGTTCTTC; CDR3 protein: CASSSGTSGLYNEQFF
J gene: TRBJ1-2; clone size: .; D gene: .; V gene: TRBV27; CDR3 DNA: TGTGCCAGGGACAGAAAATCTAGCTATGGCTACACCTTC; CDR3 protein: CARDRKSSYGYTF
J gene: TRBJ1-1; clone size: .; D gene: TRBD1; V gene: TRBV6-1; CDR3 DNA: TGTGCCAGCAGCGGGACAGAGCCTGAAACTTTCTTT; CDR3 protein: CASSGTEPETFF
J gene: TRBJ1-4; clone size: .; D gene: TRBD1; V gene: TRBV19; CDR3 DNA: TGTGCCAGTAGTACAAGGGACAGCGTAGATGAAAAACTGTTTTTT; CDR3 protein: CASSTRDSVDEKLFF
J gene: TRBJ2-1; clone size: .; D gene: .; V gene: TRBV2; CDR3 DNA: TGTGCCAGCATGGTGGGCACAAACTACAATGAGCAGTTCTTC; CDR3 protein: CASMVGTNYNEQFF
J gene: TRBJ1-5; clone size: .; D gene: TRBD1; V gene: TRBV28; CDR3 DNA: TGTGCCAGCAGTCCCAGGACAGGGGGCAATCAGCCCCAGCATTTT; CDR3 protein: CASSPRTGGNQPQHF
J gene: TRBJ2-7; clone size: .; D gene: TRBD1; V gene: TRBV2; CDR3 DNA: TGTGCCAGCAGTGAAAGTGAGGGGGCGGGCTACGAGCAGTACTTC; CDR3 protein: CASSESEGAGYEQYF
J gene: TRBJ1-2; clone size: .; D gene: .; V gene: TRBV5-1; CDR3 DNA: TGCGCCAGCGGGGCAGCGACAACTAACTATGGCTACACCTTC; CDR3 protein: CASGAATTNYGYTF